This is a list of T cell receptor beta chains from one sample in a study of T-cell reconstitution after alpha-beta-depleted transplantation in children. Using its own MiXCR run on the PCR reads, TCRdb lists one record per CDR3 protein. The sample consists of about 540,000 distinct CDR3 sequences, 25% to 30% of them appearing once. The source material was PBMCs, sampled before TCRalphabeta/CD19-depleted stem cell transplant. These receptors were collected from a boy in the first two years of life with Wiskott-Aldrich syndrome, due to receive a stem cell transplant. Each CDR3 is given with its conserved first and last residue. Fields, in order: V gene, clone size, D gene, J gene, CDR3 protein, CDR3 DNA. D genes are given only for firm matches. Clone size is shown for a subset of rows, as once, few, many or a class of expanded clone.

TRBV10-3	.	TRBD2	TRBJ2-3	CAINSGPPDTQYF	TGTGCCATCAATAGCGGGCCCCCAGATACGCAGTATTTT
TRBV5-1	few	TRBD1	TRBJ2-7	CASSGWGQVDYEQYF	TGCGCCAGCAGCGGGTGGGGACAGGTGGACTACGAGCAGTACTTC
TRBV20-1	.	TRBD2	TRBJ2-1	CSALETSGRYNEQFF	TGCAGTGCCCTCGAGACTAGCGGGAGATACAATGAGCAGTTCTTC
TRBV28	few	.	TRBJ2-5	CASTKEEHSETQYF	TGTGCCAGCACCAAAGAGGAACATTCGGAGACCCAGTACTTC
TRBV3-1	.	TRBD2	TRBJ2-1	CASSPRGAGDYNEQFF	TGTGCCAGCAGCCCCAGGGGAGCGGGGGATTACAATGAGCAGTTCTTC
TRBV13	few	.	TRBJ2-1	CASSLAHISSNEQFF	TGTGCCAGCAGCTTAGCGCATATATCATCAAATGAGCAGTTCTTC
TRBV29-1	few	TRBD2	TRBJ2-5	CSVEILAGVQETQYF	TGCAGCGTTGAGATACTAGCGGGAGTTCAAGAGACCCAGTACTTC
TRBV5-1	.	.	TRBJ1-1	CASSPQGWNTEAFF	TGCGCCAGCAGCCCTCAAGGCTGGAACACTGAAGCTTTCTTT
TRBV4-2	.	TRBD2	TRBJ2-1	CASSQRLADSYNEQFF	TGTGCCAGCAGCCAGAGACTAGCGGACTCCTACAATGAGCAGTTCTTC
TRBV29-1	.	.	TRBJ2-2	CSVEENTGELFF	TGCAGCGTCGAGGAGAACACCGGGGAGCTGTTTTTT
TRBV24-1	.	.	TRBJ1-1	CATSDLQGGGAFF	TGTGCCACCAGTGATTTGCAGGGAGGCGGAGCTTTCTTT
TRBV6-1	.	TRBD1	TRBJ2-1	CASSPRTGLGYNEQFF	TGTGCCAGCAGCCCTCGGACAGGGTTGGGCTACAATGAGCAGTTCTTC
TRBV24-1	few	TRBD2	TRBJ2-1	CATSDFSGRAGNEQFF	TGTGCCACCAGTGATTTTAGCGGGAGGGCGGGCAATGAGCAGTTCTTC
TRBV20-1	.	.	TRBJ2-7	CSARGKDGRNYEQYF	TGCAGTGCTAGAGGGAAGGACGGGAGAAACTACGAGCAGTACTTC
TRBV5-1	many	TRBD1	TRBJ1-5	CASSLGQGTSQPQHF	TGCGCCAGCAGCTTGGGACAGGGGACGAGTCAGCCCCAGCATTTT
TRBV11-2	.	.	TRBJ2-7	CASSLVQGATEQYF	TGTGCCAGCAGCTTAGTACAAGGGGCGACCGAGCAGTACTTC
TRBV20-1	.	.	TRBJ2-3	CSARDAPGTDTQYF	TGCAGTGCTAGAGATGCCCCAGGCACAGATACGCAGTATTTT
TRBV4-1	.	TRBD1	TRBJ2-2	CASSQERWTGITGELFF	TGCGCCAGCAGCCAAGAGCGATGGACAGGGATCACCGGGGAGCTGTTTTTT
TRBV6-1	.	TRBD2	TRBJ2-1	CASSRLAGTQSYNEQFF	TGTGCCAGCAGTAGACTAGCGGGAACCCAAAGCTACAATGAGCAGTTCTTC
TRBV20-1	few	TRBD2	TRBJ2-1	CSAIGGAVSYNEQFF	TGCAGTGCTATCGGGGGGGCGGTCTCCTACAATGAGCAGTTCTTC
TRBV28	.	.	TRBJ2-4	CASSLRTTAKNIQYF	TGTGCCAGCAGCCTAAGGACAACCGCCAAAAACATTCAGTACTTC
TRBV29-1	few	TRBD1	TRBJ2-1	CSVAGQGGNEQFF	TGCAGCGTTGCGGGACAGGGAGGGAATGAGCAGTTCTTC
TRBV7-3	.	TRBD2	TRBJ2-1	CASSLTSASGRYEQFF	TGTGCCAGCAGCTTAACGTCGGCTAGCGGGAGATATGAGCAGTTCTTC
TRBV5-1	once	TRBD2	TRBJ2-7	CASSPLLGGSNEQYF	TGCGCCAGCAGCCCGCTGCTGGGGGGGAGTAACGAGCAGTACTTC
TRBV2	few	.	TRBJ2-7	CASTDNEQYF	TGTGCCAGCACTGACAACGAGCAGTACTTC
TRBV9	.	TRBD1	TRBJ1-4	CASSVRTGEEKLFF	TGTGCCAGCAGCGTCCGGACAGGGGAGGAAAAACTGTTTTTT